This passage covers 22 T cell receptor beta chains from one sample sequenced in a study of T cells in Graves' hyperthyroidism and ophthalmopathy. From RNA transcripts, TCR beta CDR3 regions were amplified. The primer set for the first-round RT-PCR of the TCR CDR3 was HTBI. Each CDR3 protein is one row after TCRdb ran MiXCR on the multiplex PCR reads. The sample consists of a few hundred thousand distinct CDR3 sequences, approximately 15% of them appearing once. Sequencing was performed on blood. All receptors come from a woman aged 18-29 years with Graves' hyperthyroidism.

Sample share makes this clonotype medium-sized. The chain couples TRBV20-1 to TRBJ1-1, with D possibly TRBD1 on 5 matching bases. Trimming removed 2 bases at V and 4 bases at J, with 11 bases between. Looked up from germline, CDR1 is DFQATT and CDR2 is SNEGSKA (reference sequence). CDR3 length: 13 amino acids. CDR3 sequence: CSARSRDITEAFF. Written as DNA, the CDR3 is TGCAGTGCTAGATCCAGGGATATCACTGAAGCTTTCTTT.

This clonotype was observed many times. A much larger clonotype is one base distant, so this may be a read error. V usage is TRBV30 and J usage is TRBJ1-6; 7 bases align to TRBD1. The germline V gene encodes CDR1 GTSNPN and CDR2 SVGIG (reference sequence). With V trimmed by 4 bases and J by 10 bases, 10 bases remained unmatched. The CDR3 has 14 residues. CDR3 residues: CAWTEQGNESPLHF. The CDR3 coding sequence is TGTGCCTGGACGGAACAGGGGAACGAGTCACCCCTCCACTTT.

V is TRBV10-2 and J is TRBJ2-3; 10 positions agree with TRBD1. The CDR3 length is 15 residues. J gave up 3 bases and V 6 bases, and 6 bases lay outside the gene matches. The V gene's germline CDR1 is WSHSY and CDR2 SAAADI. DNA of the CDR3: TGCGCCAGCAGACCACCGGGACAGGGGACAGATACGCAGTATTTT. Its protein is CASRPPGQGTDTQYF.

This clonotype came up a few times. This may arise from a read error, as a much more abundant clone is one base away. DNA of the CDR3: TGTGCCAGCAGCGTCACCGGGGCCTCGAACACTGAAGCTTTCTTT. It codes for CASSVTGASNTEAFF. The chain links TRBV11-2 to TRBJ1-1; a weak D match, TRBD1 (5 bases). CDR1 is SGHAT and CDR2 is FQNNGV in the germline V gene. V was cut by 5 bases and J by 1 base, with 14 bases left in between. This CDR3 spans 15 amino acids.

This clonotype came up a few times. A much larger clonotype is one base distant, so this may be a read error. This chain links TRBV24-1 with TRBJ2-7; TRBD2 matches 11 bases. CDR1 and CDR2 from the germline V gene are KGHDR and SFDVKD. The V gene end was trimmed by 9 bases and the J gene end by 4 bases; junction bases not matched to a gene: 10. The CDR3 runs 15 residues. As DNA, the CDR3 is TGTGCCACCCGTCCCGGGACTAGCGGAGGGTACGAGCAGTACTTC. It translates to CATRPGTSGGYEQYF.

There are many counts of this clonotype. The CDR3 spells CASSPLSGGTLEQYF. CDR3 coding DNA: TGTGCCAGCAGCCCCTTATCAGGGGGAACCCTCGAGCAGTACTTC. The genes are TRBV9 and TRBJ2-7; TRBD1 aligns across 7 bases. Germline CDR1 and CDR2: SGDLS and YYNGEE. This CDR3 contains 15 residues. V shed 4 bases, J shed 6 bases, and the junction held 13 bases outside the gene matches.

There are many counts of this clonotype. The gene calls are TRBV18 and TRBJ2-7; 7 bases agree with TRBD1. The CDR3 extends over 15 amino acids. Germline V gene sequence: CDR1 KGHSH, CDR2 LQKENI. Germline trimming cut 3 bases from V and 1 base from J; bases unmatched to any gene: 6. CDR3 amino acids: CASSPTGQGSYEQYV. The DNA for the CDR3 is TGTGCCAGCTCACCGACAGGGCAGGGATCCTACGAGCAGTACGTC.

The CDR3 nucleotides are TGTGCCAGCAGTGAAGCGCTGGGTGGACAGGGACACTATGGCTACACCTTC. Translation gives CASSEALGGQGHYGYTF. This chain links TRBV2 with TRBJ1-2; 8 positions agree with TRBD1. Germline assignment: CDR1 SNHLY and CDR2 FYNNEI. The ends lost 0 bases at V and 3 bases at J; junction bases unmatched: 9. The CDR3 totals 17 residues.

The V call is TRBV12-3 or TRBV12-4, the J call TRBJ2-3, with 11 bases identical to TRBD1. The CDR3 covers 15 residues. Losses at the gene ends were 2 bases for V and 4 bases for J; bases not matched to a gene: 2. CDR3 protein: CASSLPGQGADTQYF. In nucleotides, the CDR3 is TGTGCCAGCAGTTTACCGGGACAGGGGGCAGATACGCAGTATTTT.

The CDR3 sequence is CASNPRGGPMNTEAFF. The DNA for the CDR3 is TGTGCCAGCAACCCCCGGGGGGGCCCCATGAACACTGAAGCTTTCTTT. The gene calls are TRBV9 and TRBJ1-1, with D possibly TRBD1 on 6 matching bases. The CDR3 length is 16 residues. CDR1 is SGDLS, CDR2 YYNGEE, per germline. The germline V and J ends were trimmed by 6 bases and 0 bases, with 18 bases remaining between them.

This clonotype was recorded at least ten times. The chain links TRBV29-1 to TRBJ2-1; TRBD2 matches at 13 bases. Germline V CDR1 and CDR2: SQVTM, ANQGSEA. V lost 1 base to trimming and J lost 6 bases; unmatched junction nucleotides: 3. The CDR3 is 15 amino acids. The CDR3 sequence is CSVEGLAGGSNEQFF. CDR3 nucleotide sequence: TGCAGCGTTGAAGGACTAGCGGGAGGATCCAATGAGCAGTTCTTC.

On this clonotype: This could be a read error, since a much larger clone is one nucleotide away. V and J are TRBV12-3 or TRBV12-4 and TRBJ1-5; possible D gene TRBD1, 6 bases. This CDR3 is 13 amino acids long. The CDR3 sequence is CASSYDRNQPQRF. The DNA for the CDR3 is TGTGCCAGCAGTTATGACAGGAATCAGCCCCAGCGTTTT.

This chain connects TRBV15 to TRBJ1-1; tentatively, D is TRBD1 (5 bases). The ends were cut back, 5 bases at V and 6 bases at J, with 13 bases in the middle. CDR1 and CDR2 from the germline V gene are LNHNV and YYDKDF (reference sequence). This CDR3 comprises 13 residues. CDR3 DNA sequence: TGTGCCACCAGCGGGGGGGGTAACGCTGAAGCTTTCTTT. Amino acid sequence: CATSGGGNAEAFF.

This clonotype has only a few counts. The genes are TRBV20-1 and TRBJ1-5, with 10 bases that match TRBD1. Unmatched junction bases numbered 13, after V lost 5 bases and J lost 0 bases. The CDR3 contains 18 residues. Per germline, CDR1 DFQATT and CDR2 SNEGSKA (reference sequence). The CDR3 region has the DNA TGCAGTGCTTCCCCCGGGACAGGGGTAGTATATAGCAATCAGCCCCAGCATTTT. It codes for CSASPGTGVVYSNQPQHF.

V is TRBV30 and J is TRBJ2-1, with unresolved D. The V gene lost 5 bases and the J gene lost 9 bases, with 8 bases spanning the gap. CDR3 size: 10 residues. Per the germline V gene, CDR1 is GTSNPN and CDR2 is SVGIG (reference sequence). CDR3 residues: CAWGWSEQFF. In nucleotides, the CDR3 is TGTGCCTGGGGCTGGAGTGAGCAGTTCTTC.

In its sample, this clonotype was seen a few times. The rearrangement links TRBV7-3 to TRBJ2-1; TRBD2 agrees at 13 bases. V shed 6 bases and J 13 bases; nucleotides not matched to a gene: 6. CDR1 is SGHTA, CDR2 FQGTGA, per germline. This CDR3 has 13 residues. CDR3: CASSFRTSGSQFF. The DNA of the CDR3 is TGTGCCAGCAGTTTCAGGACTAGCGGGAGTCAGTTCTTC.

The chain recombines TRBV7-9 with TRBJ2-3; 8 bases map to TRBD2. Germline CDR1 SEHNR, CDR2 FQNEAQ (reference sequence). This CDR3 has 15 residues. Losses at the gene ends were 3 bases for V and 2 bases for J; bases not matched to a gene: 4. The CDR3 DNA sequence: TGTGCCAGCAGCTTCCAGCGGGAGAACACAGATACGCAGTATTTT. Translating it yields CASSFQRENTDTQYF.

CDR3 sequence reads: CASSFPSGRGHTGELFF. The CDR3 nucleotides are TGTGCCAGCAGCTTCCCGAGCGGGAGAGGGCACACCGGGGAGCTGTTTTTT. This rearrangement joins TRBV7-2 to TRBJ2-2, with TRBD2 matching over 8 bases. The CDR3 has 17 residues. V trimming: 3 bases; J trimming: 3 bases; junction bases outside the gene matches: 9. Germline-derived CDR1 and CDR2 are SGHTA and FQGNSA.

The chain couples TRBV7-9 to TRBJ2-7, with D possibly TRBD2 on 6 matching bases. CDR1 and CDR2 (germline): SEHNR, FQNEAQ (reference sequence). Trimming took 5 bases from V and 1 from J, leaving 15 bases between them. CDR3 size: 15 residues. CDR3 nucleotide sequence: TGTGCCAGCAGCCCTCGGGGGATCGAGTCCTACGAGCAGTACGTC. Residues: CASSPRGIESYEQYV.

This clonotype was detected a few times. The CDR3, as DNA: TGTGCCAGCAGCGCCCCGACTCTTACCTCCTACGAGCAGTACTTC. Its translation is CASSAPTLTSYEQYF. The chain employs TRBV7-9 and TRBJ2-7, with D uncertain. Germline CDR1 reads SEHNR; CDR2 reads FQNEAQ (reference sequence). The V end was cut by 5 bases, the J end by 0 bases, with 14 bases between. The CDR3 contains 15 residues.

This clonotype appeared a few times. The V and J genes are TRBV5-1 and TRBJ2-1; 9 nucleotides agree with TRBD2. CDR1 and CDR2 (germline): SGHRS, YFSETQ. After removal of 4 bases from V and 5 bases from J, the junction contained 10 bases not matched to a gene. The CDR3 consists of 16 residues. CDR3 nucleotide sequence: TGCGCCAGCAGCCGCATTAGCGGGAGTAAGGACAATGAGCAGTTCTTC. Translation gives CASSRISGSKDNEQFF.

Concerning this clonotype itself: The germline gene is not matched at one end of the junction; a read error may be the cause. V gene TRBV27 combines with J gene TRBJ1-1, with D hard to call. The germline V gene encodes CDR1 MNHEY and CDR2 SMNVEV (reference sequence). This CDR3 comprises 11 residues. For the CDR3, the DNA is TGTGCCAGCAGTTCAATCACTGGAGCTTTCTTT. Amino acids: CASSSITGAFF.